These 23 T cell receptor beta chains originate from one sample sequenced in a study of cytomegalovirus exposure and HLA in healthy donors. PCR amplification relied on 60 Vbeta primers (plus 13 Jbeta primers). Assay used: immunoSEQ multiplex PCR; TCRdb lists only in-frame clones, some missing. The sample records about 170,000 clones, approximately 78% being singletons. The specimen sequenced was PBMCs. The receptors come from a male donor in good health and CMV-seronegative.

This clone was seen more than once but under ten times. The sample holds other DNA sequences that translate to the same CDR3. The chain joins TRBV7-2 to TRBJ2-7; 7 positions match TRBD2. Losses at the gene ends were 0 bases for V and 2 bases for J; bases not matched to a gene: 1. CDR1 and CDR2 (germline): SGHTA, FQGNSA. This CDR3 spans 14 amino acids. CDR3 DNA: TGTGCCAGCAGCTTAGCGGGAGGGGCCTACGAGCAGTACTTC. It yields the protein CASSLAGGAYEQYF.

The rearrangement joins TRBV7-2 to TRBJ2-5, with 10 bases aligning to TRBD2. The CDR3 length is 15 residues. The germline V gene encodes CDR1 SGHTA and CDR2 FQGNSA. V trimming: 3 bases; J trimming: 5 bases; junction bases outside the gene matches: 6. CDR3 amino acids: CASSFQRGGRETQYF. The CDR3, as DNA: TGTGCCAGCAGCTTTCAGCGGGGGGGCCGGGAGACCCAGTACTTC.

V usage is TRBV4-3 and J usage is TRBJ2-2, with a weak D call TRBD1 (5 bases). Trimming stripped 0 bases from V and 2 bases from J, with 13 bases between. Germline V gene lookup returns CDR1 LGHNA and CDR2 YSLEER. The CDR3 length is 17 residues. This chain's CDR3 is CASSQDRAGKNTGELFF. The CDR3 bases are TGCGCCAGCAGCCAAGATCGAGCAGGGAAAAACACCGGGGAGCTGTTTTTT.

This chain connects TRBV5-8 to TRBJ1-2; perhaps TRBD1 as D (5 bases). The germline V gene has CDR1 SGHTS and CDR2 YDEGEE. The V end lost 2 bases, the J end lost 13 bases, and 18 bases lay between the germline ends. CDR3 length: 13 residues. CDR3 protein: CASSFRGRAPLTF. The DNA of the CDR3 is TGTGCCAGCAGCTTTCGCGGCAGGGCCCCGCTCACCTTC.

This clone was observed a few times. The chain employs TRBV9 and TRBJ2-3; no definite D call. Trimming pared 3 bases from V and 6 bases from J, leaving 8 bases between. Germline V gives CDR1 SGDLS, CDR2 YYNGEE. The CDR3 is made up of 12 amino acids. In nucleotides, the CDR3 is TGTGCCAGCAGCGGGAGTTTTGATACGCAGTATTTT. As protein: CASSGSFDTQYF.

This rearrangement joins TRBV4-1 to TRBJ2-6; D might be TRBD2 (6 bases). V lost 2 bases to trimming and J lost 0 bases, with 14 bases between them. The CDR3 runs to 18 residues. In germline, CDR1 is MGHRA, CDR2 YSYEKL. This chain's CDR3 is CASSQSQTGGSGANVLTF. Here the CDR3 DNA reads TGCGCCAGCAGCCAATCCCAGACCGGGGGCTCTGGGGCCAACGTCCTGACTTTC.

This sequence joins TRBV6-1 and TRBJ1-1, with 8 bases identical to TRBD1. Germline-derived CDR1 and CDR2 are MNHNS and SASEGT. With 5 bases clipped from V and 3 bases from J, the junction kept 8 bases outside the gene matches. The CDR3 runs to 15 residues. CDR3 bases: TGTGCCAGCAGTCGTAAAACAGGGGGTGACACTGAAGCTTTCTTT. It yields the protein CASSRKTGGDTEAFF.

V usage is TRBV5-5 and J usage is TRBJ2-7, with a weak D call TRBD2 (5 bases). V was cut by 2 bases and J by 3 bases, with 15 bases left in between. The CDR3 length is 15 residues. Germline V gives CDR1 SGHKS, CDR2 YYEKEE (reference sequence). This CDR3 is CASSLLGRSIYEQYF. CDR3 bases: TGTGCCAGCAGCTTACTAGGGCGTTCCATCTACGAGCAGTACTTC.

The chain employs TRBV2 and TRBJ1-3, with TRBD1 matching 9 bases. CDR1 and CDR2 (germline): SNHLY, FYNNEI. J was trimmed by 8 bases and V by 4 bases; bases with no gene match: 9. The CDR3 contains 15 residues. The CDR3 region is CASSAGDRELDTIYF. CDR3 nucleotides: TGTGCCAGCAGTGCGGGGGACAGGGAATTGGACACCATATATTTT.

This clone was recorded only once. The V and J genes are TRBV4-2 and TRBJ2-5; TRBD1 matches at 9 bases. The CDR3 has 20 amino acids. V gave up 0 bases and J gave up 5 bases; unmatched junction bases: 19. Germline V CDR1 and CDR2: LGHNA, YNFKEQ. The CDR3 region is CASSQDIVLIWTGDKETQYF. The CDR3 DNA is TGTGCCAGCAGCCAAGACATTGTATTGATCTGGACAGGGGATAAGGAGACCCAGTACTTC.

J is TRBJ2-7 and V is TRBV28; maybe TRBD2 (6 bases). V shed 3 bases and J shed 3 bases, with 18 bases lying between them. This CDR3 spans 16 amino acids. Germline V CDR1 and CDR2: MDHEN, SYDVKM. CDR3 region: CASSLGDSLPNYEQYF. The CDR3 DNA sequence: TGTGCCAGCAGTTTGGGGGACTCCCTCCCTAACTACGAGCAGTACTTC.

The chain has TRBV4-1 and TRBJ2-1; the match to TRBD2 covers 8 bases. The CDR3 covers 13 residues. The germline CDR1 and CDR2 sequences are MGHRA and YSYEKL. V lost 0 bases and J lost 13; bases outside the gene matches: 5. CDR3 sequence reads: CASSQEAGGSQFF. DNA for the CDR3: TGCGCCAGCAGCCAAGAGGCGGGAGGCTCTCAGTTCTTC.

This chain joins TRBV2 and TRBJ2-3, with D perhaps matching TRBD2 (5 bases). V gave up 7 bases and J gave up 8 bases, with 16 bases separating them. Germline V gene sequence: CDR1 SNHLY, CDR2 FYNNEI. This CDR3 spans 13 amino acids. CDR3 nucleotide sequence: TGTGCCAGCACTCGTCCGCGAGAGGGTACGCAGTATTTT. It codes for CASTRPREGTQYF.

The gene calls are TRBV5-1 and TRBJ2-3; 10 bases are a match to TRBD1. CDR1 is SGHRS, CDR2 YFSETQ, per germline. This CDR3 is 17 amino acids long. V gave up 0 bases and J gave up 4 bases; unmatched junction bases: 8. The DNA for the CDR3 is TGCGCCAGCAGCTTGGGTGGTCGGGACAGGGGTGCAGATACGCAGTATTTT. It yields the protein CASSLGGRDRGADTQYF. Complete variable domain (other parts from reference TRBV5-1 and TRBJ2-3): KAGVTQTPRYLIKTRGQQVTLSCSPISGHRSVSWYQQTPGQGLQFLFEYFSETQRNKGNFPGRFSGRQFSNSRSEMNVSTLELGDSALYLCASSLGGRDRGADTQYFGPGTRLTVL.

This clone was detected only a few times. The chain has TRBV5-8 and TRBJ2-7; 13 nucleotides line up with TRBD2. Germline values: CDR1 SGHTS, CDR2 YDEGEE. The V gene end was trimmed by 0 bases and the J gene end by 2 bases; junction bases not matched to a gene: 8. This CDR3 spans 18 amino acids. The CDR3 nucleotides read TGTGCCAGCAGCTTGGCCGGACTAGCGGGAGCGTTACCCTACGAGCAGTACTTC. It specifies CASSLAGLAGALPYEQYF.

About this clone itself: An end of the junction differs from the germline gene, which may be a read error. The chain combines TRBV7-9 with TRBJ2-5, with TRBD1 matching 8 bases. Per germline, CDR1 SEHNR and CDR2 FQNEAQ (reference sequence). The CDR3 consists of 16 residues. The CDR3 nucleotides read TGTGCCTGCAGCCGCCGGACAGGGCGACCCGAAGAGACCCAGTACTTC. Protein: CACSRRTGRPEETQYF.

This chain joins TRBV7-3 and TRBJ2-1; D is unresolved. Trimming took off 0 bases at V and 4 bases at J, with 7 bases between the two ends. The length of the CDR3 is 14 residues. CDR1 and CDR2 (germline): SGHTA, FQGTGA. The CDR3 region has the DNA TGTGCCAGCAGCTTAACCGGCGGATACAATGAGCAGTTCTTC. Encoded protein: CASSLTGGYNEQFF.

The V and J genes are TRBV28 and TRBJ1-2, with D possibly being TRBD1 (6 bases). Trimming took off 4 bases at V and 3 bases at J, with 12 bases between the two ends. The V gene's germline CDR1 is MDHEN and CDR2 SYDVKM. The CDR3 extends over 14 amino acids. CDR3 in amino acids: CASSSATGHYGYTF. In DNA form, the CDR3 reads TGTGCCAGCAGTTCCGCGACAGGCCACTATGGCTACACCTTC.

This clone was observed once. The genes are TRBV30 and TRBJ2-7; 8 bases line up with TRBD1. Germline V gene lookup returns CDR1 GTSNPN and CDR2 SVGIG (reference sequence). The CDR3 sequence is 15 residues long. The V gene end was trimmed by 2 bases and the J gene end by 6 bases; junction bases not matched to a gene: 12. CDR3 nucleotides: TGTGCCTGGAGTTCCCTAGGGGGACAGGATGGCGAGCAGTACTTC. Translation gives CAWSSLGGQDGEQYF.

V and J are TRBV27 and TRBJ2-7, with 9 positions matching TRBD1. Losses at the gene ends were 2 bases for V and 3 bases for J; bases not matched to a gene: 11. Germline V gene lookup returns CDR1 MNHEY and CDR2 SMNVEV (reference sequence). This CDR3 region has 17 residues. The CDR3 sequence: CASSLRNLRDRVYEQYF. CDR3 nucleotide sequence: TGTGCCAGCAGTTTACGCAACCTCCGGGACAGGGTCTACGAGCAGTACTTC.

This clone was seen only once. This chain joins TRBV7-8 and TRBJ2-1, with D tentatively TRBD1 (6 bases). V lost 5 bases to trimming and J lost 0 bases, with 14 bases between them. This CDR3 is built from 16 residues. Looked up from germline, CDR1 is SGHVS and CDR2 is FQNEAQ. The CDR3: CASSLGQLSSYNEQFF. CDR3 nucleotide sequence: TGTGCCAGCAGCCTCGGACAGTTAAGCTCCTACAATGAGCAGTTCTTC.

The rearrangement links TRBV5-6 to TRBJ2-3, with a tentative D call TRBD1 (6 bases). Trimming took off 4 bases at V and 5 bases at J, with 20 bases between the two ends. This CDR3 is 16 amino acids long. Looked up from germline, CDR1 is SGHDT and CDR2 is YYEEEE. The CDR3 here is CASSILGAKSLDTQYF. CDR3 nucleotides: TGTGCCAGCAGCATCCTGGGGGCCAAATCTCTAGATACGCAGTATTTT.

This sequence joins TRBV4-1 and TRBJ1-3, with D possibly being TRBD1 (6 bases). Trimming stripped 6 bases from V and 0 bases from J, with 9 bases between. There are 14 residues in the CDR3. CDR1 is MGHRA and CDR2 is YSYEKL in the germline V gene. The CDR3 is CASRGQISGNTIYF. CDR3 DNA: TGCGCCAGCAGGGGACAAATCTCTGGAAACACCATATATTTT.